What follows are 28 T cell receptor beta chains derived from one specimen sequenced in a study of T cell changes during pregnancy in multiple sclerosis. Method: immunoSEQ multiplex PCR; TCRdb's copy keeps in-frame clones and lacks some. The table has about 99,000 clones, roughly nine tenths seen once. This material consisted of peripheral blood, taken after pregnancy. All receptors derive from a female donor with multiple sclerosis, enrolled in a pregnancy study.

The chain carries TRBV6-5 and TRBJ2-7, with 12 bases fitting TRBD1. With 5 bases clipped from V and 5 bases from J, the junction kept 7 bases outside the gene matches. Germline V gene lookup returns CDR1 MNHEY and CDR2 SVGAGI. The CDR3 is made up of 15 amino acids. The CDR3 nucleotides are TGTGCCAGCAGTGTAACGGGACAGGGGGCTAACGAGCAGTACTTC. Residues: CASSVTGQGANEQYF.

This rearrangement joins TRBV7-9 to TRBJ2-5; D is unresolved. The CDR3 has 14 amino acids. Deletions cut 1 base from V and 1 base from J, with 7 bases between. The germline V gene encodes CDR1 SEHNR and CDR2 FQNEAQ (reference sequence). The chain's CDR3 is CASSLVQTQETQYF. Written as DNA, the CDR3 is TGTGCCAGCAGCTTAGTACAGACCCAAGAGACCCAGTACTTC. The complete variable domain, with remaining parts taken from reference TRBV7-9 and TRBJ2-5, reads DTGVSQNPRHKITKRGQNVTFRCDPISEHNRLYWYRQTLGQGPEFLTYFQNEAQLEKSRLLSDRFSAERPKGSFSTLEIQRTEQGDSAMYLCASSLVQTQETQYFGPGTRLLVL.

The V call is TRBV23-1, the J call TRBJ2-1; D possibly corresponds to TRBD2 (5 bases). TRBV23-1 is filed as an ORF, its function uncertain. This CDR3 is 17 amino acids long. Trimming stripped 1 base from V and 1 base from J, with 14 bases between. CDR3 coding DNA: TGCGCCAGCAGTCAATGGATTGTCGGACTTTCCTACAATGAGCAGTTCTTC. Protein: CASSQWIVGLSYNEQFF.

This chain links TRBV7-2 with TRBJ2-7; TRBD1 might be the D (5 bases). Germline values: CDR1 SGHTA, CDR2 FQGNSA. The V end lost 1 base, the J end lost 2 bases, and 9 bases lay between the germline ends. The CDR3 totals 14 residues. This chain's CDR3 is CASSLGGSPYEQYF. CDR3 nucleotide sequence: TGTGCCAGCAGCTTAGGGGGCTCTCCCTACGAGCAGTACTTC.

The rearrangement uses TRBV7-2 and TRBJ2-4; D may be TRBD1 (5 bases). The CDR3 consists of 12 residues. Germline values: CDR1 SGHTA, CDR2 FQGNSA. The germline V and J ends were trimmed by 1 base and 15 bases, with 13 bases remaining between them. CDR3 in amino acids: CASSLDLGQGYF. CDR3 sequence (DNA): TGTGCCAGCAGCTTAGATTTGGGTCAGGGGTACTTC. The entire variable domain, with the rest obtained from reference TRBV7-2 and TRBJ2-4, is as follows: GAGVSQSPSNKVTEKGKDVELRCDPISGHTALYWYRQSLGQGLEFLIYFQGNSAPDKSGLPSDRFSAERTGGSVSTLTIQRTQQEDSAVYLCASSLDLGQGYFGAGTRLSVL.

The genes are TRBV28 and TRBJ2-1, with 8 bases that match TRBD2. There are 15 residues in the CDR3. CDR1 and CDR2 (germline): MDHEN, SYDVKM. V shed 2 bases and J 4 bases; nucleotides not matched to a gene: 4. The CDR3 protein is CASSLTSGSYNEQFF. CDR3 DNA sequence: TGTGCCAGCAGTTTAACTAGCGGTTCATACAATGAGCAGTTCTTC.

The DNA of the CDR3 is TGTGCCAGCAGCCAAGGAGGGGGTCTTGATGAGCAGTTCTTC. Translation: CASSQGGGLDEQFF. The chain links TRBV4-2 to TRBJ2-1, with D possibly being TRBD1 (6 bases). The CDR3 has 14 amino acids. In germline, CDR1 is LGHNA, CDR2 YNFKEQ. Trimming left V 1 base short and J 8 bases short, with 12 bases between.

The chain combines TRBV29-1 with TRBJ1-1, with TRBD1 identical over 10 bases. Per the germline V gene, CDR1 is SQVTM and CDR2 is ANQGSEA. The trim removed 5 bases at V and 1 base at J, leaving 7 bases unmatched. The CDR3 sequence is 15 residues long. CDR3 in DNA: TGCAGCGTTCACGACAGGGGGCGATGGAACACTGAAGCTTTCTTT. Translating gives CSVHDRGRWNTEAFF.

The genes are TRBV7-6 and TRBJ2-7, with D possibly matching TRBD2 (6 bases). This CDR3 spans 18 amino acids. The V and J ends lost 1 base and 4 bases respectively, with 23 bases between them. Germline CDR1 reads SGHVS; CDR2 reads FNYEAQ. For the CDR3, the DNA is TGTGCCAGCAGCTTAGAGCCCACTGCGGGGACCTCCGGGTACGAGCAGTACTTC. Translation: CASSLEPTAGTSGYEQYF.

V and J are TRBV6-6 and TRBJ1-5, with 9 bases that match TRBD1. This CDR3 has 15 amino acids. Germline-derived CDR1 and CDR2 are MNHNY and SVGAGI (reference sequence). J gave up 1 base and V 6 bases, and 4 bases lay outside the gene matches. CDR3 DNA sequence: TGTGCCAGCAGGCCCGGGACAGGGAGCAATCAGCCCCAGCATTTT. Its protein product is CASRPGTGSNQPQHF.

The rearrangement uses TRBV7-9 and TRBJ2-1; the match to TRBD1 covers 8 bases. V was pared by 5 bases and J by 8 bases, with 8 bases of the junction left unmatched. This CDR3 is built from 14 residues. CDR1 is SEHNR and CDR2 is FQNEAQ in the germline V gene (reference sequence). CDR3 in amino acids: CASSPDRVEDEQFF. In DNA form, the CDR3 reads TGTGCCAGCAGCCCGGACAGGGTGGAGGATGAGCAGTTCTTC.

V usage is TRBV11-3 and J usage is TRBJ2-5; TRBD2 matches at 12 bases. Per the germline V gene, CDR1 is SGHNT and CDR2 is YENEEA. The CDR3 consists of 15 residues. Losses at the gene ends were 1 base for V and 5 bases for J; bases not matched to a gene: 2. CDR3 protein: CASSLGLAGDETQYF. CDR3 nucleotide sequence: TGTGCCAGCAGCTTAGGACTAGCGGGAGATGAGACCCAGTACTTC.

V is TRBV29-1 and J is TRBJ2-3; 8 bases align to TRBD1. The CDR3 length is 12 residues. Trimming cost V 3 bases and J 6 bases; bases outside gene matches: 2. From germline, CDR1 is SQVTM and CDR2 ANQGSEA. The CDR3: CSVEDRVDTQYF. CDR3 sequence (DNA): TGCAGCGTTGAGGACAGGGTGGATACGCAGTATTTT.

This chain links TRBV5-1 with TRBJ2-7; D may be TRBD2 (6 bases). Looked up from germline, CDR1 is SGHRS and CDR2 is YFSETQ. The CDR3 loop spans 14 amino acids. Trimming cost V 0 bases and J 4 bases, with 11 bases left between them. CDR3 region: CASSLATRIYEQYF. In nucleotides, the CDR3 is TGCGCCAGCAGCTTGGCGACTAGAATTTACGAGCAGTACTTC.

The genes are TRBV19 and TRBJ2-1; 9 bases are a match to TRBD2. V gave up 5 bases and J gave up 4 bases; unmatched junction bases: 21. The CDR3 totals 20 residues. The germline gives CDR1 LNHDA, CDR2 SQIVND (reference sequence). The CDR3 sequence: CASSHRLGGRAARDYNEQFF. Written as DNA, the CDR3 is TGTGCCAGTAGTCACCGTTTGGGCGGGAGGGCCGCGAGGGATTACAATGAGCAGTTCTTC.

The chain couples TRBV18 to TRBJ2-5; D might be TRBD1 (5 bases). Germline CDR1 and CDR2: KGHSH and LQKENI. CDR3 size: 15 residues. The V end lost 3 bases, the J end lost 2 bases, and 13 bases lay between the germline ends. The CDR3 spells CASSPLGPPQETQYF. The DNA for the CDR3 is TGTGCCAGCTCACCCTTGGGGCCCCCTCAAGAGACCCAGTACTTC.

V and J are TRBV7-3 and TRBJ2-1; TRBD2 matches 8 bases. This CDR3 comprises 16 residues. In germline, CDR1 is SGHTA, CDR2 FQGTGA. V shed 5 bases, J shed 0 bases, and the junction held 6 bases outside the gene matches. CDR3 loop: CASSPLSGSSYNEQFF. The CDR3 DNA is TGTGCCAGCAGCCCGCTAAGCGGGAGCTCCTACAATGAGCAGTTCTTC.

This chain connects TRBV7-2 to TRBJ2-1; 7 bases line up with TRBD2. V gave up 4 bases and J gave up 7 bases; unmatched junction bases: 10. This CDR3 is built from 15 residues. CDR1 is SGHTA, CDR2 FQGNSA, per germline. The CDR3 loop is CASSSAGGILNEQFF. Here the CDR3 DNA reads TGTGCCAGCAGCTCAGCCGGGGGGATACTTAATGAGCAGTTCTTC.

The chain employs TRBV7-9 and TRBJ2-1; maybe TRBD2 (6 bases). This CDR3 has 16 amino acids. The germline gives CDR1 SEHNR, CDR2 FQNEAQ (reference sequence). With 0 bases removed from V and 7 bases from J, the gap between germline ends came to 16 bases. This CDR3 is CASSLAFGGNWNEQFF. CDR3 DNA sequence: TGTGCCAGCAGCTTAGCCTTCGGAGGGAATTGGAATGAGCAGTTCTTC.

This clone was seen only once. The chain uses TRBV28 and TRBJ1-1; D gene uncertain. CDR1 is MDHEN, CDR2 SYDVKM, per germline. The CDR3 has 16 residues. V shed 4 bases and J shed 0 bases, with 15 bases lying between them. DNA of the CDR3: TGTGCCAGCAGTTCCAACCTGGCGGTGATGAACACTGAAGCTTTCTTT. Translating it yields CASSSNLAVMNTEAFF.

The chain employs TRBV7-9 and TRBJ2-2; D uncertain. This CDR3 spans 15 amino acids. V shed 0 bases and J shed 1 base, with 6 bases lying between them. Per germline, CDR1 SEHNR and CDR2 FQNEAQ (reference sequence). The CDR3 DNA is TGTGCCAGCAGCTTAGCTTCAGGGAACACCGGGGAGCTGTTTTTT. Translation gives CASSLASGNTGELFF.

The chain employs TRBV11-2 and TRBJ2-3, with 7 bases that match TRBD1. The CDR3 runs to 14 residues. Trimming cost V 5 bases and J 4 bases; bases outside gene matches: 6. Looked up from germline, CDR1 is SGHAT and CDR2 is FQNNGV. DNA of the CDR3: TGTGCCAGCAGCCCGGGACAGTCTCCAGATACGCAGTATTTT. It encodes CASSPGQSPDTQYF.

The CDR3 DNA sequence: TGTGCCAGCAGCCTACCGGGTAACGAGCAGTACTTC. Protein product: CASSLPGNEQYF. The V call is TRBV5-6, the J call TRBJ2-7; D gene ambiguous. Deletions cut 4 bases from V and 5 bases from J, with 10 bases between. This CDR3 region has 12 residues. The V gene's germline CDR1 is SGHDT and CDR2 YYEEEE.

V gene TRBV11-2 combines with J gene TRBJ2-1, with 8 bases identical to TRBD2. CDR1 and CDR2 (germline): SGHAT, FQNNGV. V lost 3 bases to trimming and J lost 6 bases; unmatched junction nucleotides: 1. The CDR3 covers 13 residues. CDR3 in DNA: TGTGCCAGCAGCTTCCTAGCGGGCAATGAGCAGTTCTTC. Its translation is CASSFLAGNEQFF.

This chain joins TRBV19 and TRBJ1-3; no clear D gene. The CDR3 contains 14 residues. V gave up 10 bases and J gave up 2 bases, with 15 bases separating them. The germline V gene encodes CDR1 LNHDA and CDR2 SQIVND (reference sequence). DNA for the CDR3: TGTGCCACCATTTTAGGAGGGCCTGGAAACACCATATATTTT. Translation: CATILGGPGNTIYF.

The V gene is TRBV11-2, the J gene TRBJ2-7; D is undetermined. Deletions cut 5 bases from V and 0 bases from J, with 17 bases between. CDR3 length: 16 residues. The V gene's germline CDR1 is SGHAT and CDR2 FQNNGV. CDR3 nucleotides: TGTGCCAGCAGCCTAAGGCCAGGTCCTAACTCCTACGAGCAGTACTTC. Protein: CASSLRPGPNSYEQYF.

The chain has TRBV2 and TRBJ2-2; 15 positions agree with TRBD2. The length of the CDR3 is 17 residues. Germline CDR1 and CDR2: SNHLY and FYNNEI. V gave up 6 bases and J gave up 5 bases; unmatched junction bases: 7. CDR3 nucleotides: TGTGCCAGCAGGGGACTAGCGGGGGGTCGCGGAACCGGGGAGCTGTTTTTT. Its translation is CASRGLAGGRGTGELFF.

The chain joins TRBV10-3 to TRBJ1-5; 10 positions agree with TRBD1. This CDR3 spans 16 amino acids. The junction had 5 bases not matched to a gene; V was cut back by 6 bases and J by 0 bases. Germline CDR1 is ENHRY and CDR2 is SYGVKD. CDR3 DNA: TGTGCCATCAGCCCGGGACAGGGGTCTAGCAATCAGCCCCAGCATTTT. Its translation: CAISPGQGSSNQPQHF.